This TCR beta chain appears in the sequencing data of a study of OX40 agonist ivuxolimab in advanced cancers. Study-level background: Dose-escalation patients were diagnosed with hepatocellular carcinoma, melanoma, renal cell cancer or head and neck cancer. The eligibility criteria allowed prior anti-PD-1, anti-PD-L1 or anti-CTLA-4 therapy, and approximately 42% had some. Study findings and constraints: Expanded peripheral T cells had an undetermined antigen specificity. Low clonal expansion, among the lowest seen, marked partial responders at 0.1-3.0 mg/kg.

The data were produced by immunoSEQ multiplex PCR, yet TCRdb's version contains in-frame clones alone and is incomplete. The data show fewer than 45,000 clones, roughly 82% seen once. With regard to this clone: As yet, its antigen is unknown.

This sample comprised CD4+ or CD8+ T cells sorted from blood, obtained in a trial of the OX40 agonist ivuxolimab. This sequence was found in an adult with an advanced solid tumor such as melanoma, head and neck, liver or kidney cancer.

The CDR3 loop is CASRLGRWNSPLHF. Here the CDR3 DNA reads TGTGCCAGCCGCCTCGGTCGTTGGAATTCACCCCTCCACTTT. This rearrangement joins TRBV6-5 to TRBJ1-6; unclear D gene. CDR3 length: 14 amino acids. Trimming removed 8 bases from V and 7 bases from J, with 15 bases in between. CDR1 MNHEY and CDR2 SVGAGI come from the germline V gene.